This T cell receptor (beta chain) was recorded in a study of T cells in Graves' hyperthyroidism and ophthalmopathy. This clonotype was recorded at least ten times. Amplified TCR beta CDR3 regions derived from RNA transcripts. Researchers ran a first-round RT-PCR on the TCR CDR3 using the HTBI primer set. From the multiplex PCR reads, TCRdb called clonotypes with MiXCR, one entry per CDR3 protein. The table shows fewer than 400,000 distinct CDR3 sequences, with more than 13% occurring only once. The CDR3 loop spans 18 amino acids. From germline, CDR1 is SGHRS and CDR2 YFSETQ. V dropped 3 bases and J dropped 0 bases, with 20 bases sitting between them.

The clonotype originates from a man aged 45 to 65 with Graves' ophthalmopathy. V is TRBV5-1 and J is TRBJ2-3; tentative D call: TRBD1 (6 bases). Material: blood. The CDR3 is CASSSFPTGTTSTDTQYF. The DNA of the CDR3 is TGCGCCAGCAGCTCTTTTCCAACCGGGACAACTAGCACAGATACGCAGTATTTT.